One and the same sample provided the 28 T cell receptor beta chains below, sequenced in a study of T cell responses to AZD1222 COVID-19 vaccine. Using immunoSEQ multiplex PCR, the repertoire was profiled, and TCRdb retains in-frame clones only, with some absent. The sample records about 60,000 clones, around 84% being singletons. The material sequenced was peripheral blood, taken on day 0 of AZD1222 vaccination. These receptors all come from an adult in good health.

The chain uses TRBV4-1 and TRBJ2-7, with a weak D call TRBD1 (7 bases). The CDR3 is made up of 15 amino acids. V lost 1 base and J lost 3, with 13 bases in between. Germline lookup yields CDR1 MGHRA and CDR2 YSYEKL. The CDR3 bases are TGCGCCAGCAGCCAAGGACAGGGAGGCCTCTACGAGCAGTACTTC. Protein product: CASSQGQGGLYEQYF.

This clone was seen only once. This chain joins TRBV5-4 and TRBJ2-7; no reliable D call. This CDR3 comprises 17 residues. The germline V gene has CDR1 SGHNT and CDR2 YYREEE (reference sequence). V was cut by 6 bases and J by 0 bases, with 22 bases left in between. The CDR3, as DNA: TGTGCCAGCACCCCCGGTGGATCCGGCGGCCGCTCCTACGAGCAGTACTTC. Its protein is CASTPGGSGGRSYEQYF.

This chain joins TRBV7-2 and TRBJ2-5, with D perhaps TRBD2 (6 bases). With 3 bases removed from V and 3 bases from J, the gap between germline ends came to 17 bases. The CDR3 has 16 amino acids. Germline V gene data show CDR1 as SGHTA and CDR2 as FQGNSA. For the CDR3, the DNA is TGTGCCAGCAGCTTGAGCGGGTGGGGGACCGAAGAGACCCAGTACTTC. Residues: CASSLSGWGTEETQYF.

The chain carries TRBV5-1 and TRBJ2-7; 9 bases are shared with TRBD1. Germline V gene sequence: CDR1 SGHRS, CDR2 YFSETQ. The CDR3 totals 14 residues. The V and J ends lost 4 bases and 3 bases, in that order; junction bases with no gene match: 5. The chain's CDR3 is CASSAGTGNYEQYF. The CDR3 bases are TGCGCCAGCAGCGCCGGGACAGGGAACTACGAGCAGTACTTC. The full variable domain, in which reference TRBV5-1 and TRBJ2-7 provide the parts outside the CDR3, is KAGVTQTPRYLIKTRGQQVTLSCSPISGHRSVSWYQQTPGQGLQFLFEYFSETQRNKGNFPGRFSGRQFSNSRSEMNVSTLELGDSALYLCASSAGTGNYEQYFGPGTRLTVT.

The V gene is TRBV15, the J gene TRBJ1-3; 8 bases are a match to TRBD1. CDR1 and CDR2 (germline): LNHNV, YYDKDF (reference sequence). CDR3 length equals 18 residues. Trimming took 0 bases from V and 0 from J; bases not matched to a gene: 7. The CDR3: CATSRDRTGFGSGNTIYF. CDR3 nucleotides: TGTGCCACCAGCAGAGATAGGACAGGGTTTGGCTCTGGAAACACCATATATTTT. Filled out from reference TRBV15 and TRBJ1-3, the complete variable domain reads DAMVIQNPRYQVTQFGKPVTLSCSQTLNHNVMYWYQQKSSQAPKLLFHYYDKDFNNEADTPDNFQSRRPNTSFCFLDIRSPGLGDTAMYLCATSRDRTGFGSGNTIYFGEGSWLTVV.

The V call is TRBV5-1, the J call TRBJ2-2; 14 bases are shared with TRBD2. Looked up from germline, CDR1 is SGHRS and CDR2 is YFSETQ. The CDR3 loop spans 18 amino acids. V lost 4 bases, J lost 3 bases, and 8 bases stayed unmatched. The CDR3 region is CASSVRLAGGPDTGELFF. The CDR3 region has the DNA TGCGCCAGCAGCGTCCGACTAGCGGGGGGGCCAGACACCGGGGAGCTGTTTTTT.

This rearrangement joins TRBV4-2 to TRBJ1-5, with TRBD1 matching 7 bases. The CDR3 runs 17 residues. V shed 0 bases and J 7 bases; nucleotides not matched to a gene: 12. Looked up from germline, CDR1 is LGHNA and CDR2 is YNFKEQ. In DNA form, the CDR3 reads TGTGCCAGCAGCCAAGAGGGATTTACAGGGGTGGAGCAGCCCCAGCATTTT. Protein: CASSQEGFTGVEQPQHF.

The chain couples TRBV14 to TRBJ2-1, with D maybe TRBD2 (5 bases). Trimming stripped 3 bases from V and 4 bases from J, with 10 bases between. The CDR3 covers 14 residues. Germline CDR1 reads SGHDN; CDR2 reads FVKESK. The CDR3 coding sequence is TGTGCCAGCAGCCAGACTACGTGGTACAATGAGCAGTTCTTC. This encodes CASSQTTWYNEQFF. Complete variable domain (other parts from reference TRBV14 and TRBJ2-1): EAGVTQFPSHSVIEKGQTVTLRCDPISGHDNLYWYRRVMGKEIKFLLHFVKESKQDESGMPNNRFLAERTGGTYSTLKVQPAELEDSGVYFCASSQTTWYNEQFFGPGTRLTVL.

The V gene is TRBV6-5, the J gene TRBJ1-3; D ambiguous. Germline CDR1 MNHEY, CDR2 SVGAGI. There are 15 residues in the CDR3. Trimming stripped 7 bases from V and 1 base from J, with 14 bases between. CDR3 sequence reads: CASKASVRSGNTIYF. In nucleotides, the CDR3 is TGTGCCAGCAAGGCTAGTGTGCGTTCTGGAAACACCATATATTTT.

The chain carries TRBV30 and TRBJ2-2; TRBD1 matches 7 bases. The CDR3 contains 13 residues. The V gene end was trimmed by 0 bases and the J gene end by 5 bases; junction bases not matched to a gene: 0. Looked up from germline, CDR1 is GTSNPN and CDR2 is SVGIG (reference sequence). The CDR3, as DNA: TGTGCCTGGAGTGTACAGGGGACCGGGGAGCTGTTTTTT. Amino acid sequence: CAWSVQGTGELFF.

V gene TRBV3-1 (or the pseudogene TRBV3-2) combines with J gene TRBJ2-7, with D hard to call. Germline-derived CDR1 and CDR2 are LGHDT and YNNKEL (reference sequence). The CDR3 covers 13 residues. The V and J ends lost 3 bases and 2 bases respectively, with 8 bases between them. The CDR3 region is CASSQELPYEQYF. As DNA, the CDR3 is TGTGCCAGCAGCCAGGAACTACCCTACGAGCAGTACTTC.

The rearrangement links TRBV29-1 to TRBJ1-2; tentative D call: TRBD1 (5 bases). CDR1 SQVTM and CDR2 ANQGSEA come from the germline V gene. Trimming left V 4 bases short and J 4 bases short, with 13 bases between. The CDR3 totals 13 residues. CDR3 residues: CSVGLGAGYGYTF. In DNA, the CDR3 is TGCAGCGTTGGTCTAGGGGCGGGCTATGGCTACACCTTC.

Only a few counts were recorded for this clone. J is TRBJ2-5 and V is TRBV12-1; whether TRBD2, the table's D call, matches the DNA was not checked. TRBV12-1 is recorded as a pseudogene. CDR3 length: 16 residues. The CDR3 DNA is TGTGCCAGCAGTCCCCGGCGGGGTAGGTACCAAGAGACCCAGTACTTC. Amino acid sequence: CASSPRRGRYQETQYF.

The chain links TRBV5-1 to TRBJ2-5; no clear D gene. The CDR3 totals 14 residues. Trimming pared 1 base from V and 4 bases from J, leaving 11 bases between. Germline V gene sequence: CDR1 SGHRS, CDR2 YFSETQ. The CDR3 sequence is CASSLRPQPETQYF. The CDR3 coding sequence is TGCGCCAGCAGCTTGCGTCCCCAACCAGAGACCCAGTACTTC.

This clone was detected once. V is TRBV5-1 and J is TRBJ2-7, with TRBD2 matching 9 bases. J gave up 2 bases and V 4 bases, and 10 bases lay outside the gene matches. Germline lookup yields CDR1 SGHRS and CDR2 YFSETQ. CDR3 size: 16 residues. CDR3 region: CASSLAGGLRTYEQYF. CDR3 DNA: TGCGCCAGCAGCCTGGCGGGGGGGCTTCGCACCTACGAGCAGTACTTC. Full variable domain (rest looked up from reference TRBV5-1 and TRBJ2-7): KAGVTQTPRYLIKTRGQQVTLSCSPISGHRSVSWYQQTPGQGLQFLFEYFSETQRNKGNFPGRFSGRQFSNSRSEMNVSTLELGDSALYLCASSLAGGLRTYEQYFGPGTRLTVT.

The V gene is TRBV11-2, the J gene TRBJ1-1; D may be TRBD1 (5 bases). CDR3 length: 13 amino acids. Looked up from germline, CDR1 is SGHAT and CDR2 is FQNNGV. V was shortened by 7 bases and J by 4 bases, with 13 bases between the two germline ends. The CDR3 sequence is CASTFGGSTEAFF. In DNA form, the CDR3 reads TGTGCCAGCACGTTTGGGGGGTCCACTGAAGCTTTCTTT.

The chain combines TRBV28 with TRBJ1-4, with 7 bases matching TRBD1. There are 19 residues in the CDR3. The germline gives CDR1 MDHEN, CDR2 SYDVKM. Losses at the gene ends were 3 bases for V and 0 bases for J; bases not matched to a gene: 13. The CDR3 sequence is CASSFFIVQGEATNEKLFF. The DNA for the CDR3 is TGTGCCAGCAGTTTTTTTATAGTTCAGGGGGAAGCAACTAATGAAAAACTGTTTTTT.

The genes are TRBV7-6 and TRBJ2-1; 7 bases are shared with TRBD2. The CDR3 runs 16 residues. CDR1 and CDR2 from the germline V gene are SGHVS and FNYEAQ. J gave up 2 bases and V 3 bases, and 7 bases lay outside the gene matches. CDR3 in amino acids: CASSFSAGLTYNEQFF. CDR3 nucleotide sequence: TGTGCCAGCAGCTTTTCAGCGGGGTTAACCTACAATGAGCAGTTCTTC.

The CDR3 loop is CASSPEGLAGGRYEQYF. The CDR3 nucleotides read TGTGCCAGCAGCCCTGAGGGACTAGCGGGGGGGCGATACGAGCAGTACTTC. The chain carries TRBV13 and TRBJ2-7; TRBD2 aligns across 16 bases. The CDR3 is made up of 17 amino acids. The germline gives CDR1 PRHDT, CDR2 FYEKMQ (reference sequence). V lost 5 bases to trimming and J lost 4 bases; unmatched junction nucleotides: 8.

The chain couples TRBV11-2 to TRBJ1-2; TRBD1 might be the D (5 bases). CDR3 length equals 16 residues. Trimming took 5 bases from V and 4 from J, leaving 20 bases between them. CDR1 SGHAT and CDR2 FQNNGV come from the germline V gene. The CDR3, as DNA: TGTGCCAGCAGCATGGTCCGACAGACCTTTCCCTATGGCTACACCTTC. It translates to CASSMVRQTFPYGYTF.

CDR3: CASSYRASGGYTF. CDR3 nucleotides: TGTGCCAGCAGTTACAGGGCTTCCGGTGGCTACACCTTC. The gene calls are TRBV6-2 or TRBV6-3 and TRBJ1-2; no definite D call. The germline gives CDR1 MNHEY, CDR2 SVGEGT. Trimming pared 2 bases from V and 7 bases from J, leaving 11 bases between. CDR3 size: 13 residues.

This chain joins TRBV3-1 (or the pseudogene TRBV3-2) and TRBJ1-3, with unresolved D. Trimming took 4 bases from V and 0 from J, leaving 10 bases between them. The CDR3 totals 15 residues. In germline, CDR1 is LGHDT, CDR2 YNNKEL (reference sequence). The CDR3: CASSRAGSSGNTIYF. The CDR3 DNA sequence: TGTGCCAGCAGCCGAGCCGGGAGCTCTGGAAACACCATATATTTT.

This chain joins TRBV6-1 and TRBJ2-5; D is uncertain. CDR1 is MNHNS, CDR2 SASEGT, per germline. The V end was cut by 0 bases, the J end by 1 base, with 12 bases between. The CDR3 runs to 16 residues. The CDR3 sequence: CASSEAIRQLQETQYF. For the CDR3, the DNA is TGTGCCAGCAGTGAAGCTATTCGCCAGCTCCAAGAGACCCAGTACTTC.

The rearrangement joins TRBV6-5 to TRBJ1-5; 7 bases agree with TRBD1. The CDR3 is 14 residues long. In germline, CDR1 is MNHEY, CDR2 SVGAGI. J was trimmed by 2 bases and V by 6 bases; bases with no gene match: 4. The CDR3 bases are TGTGCCAGCAGCGGGGACAGACGCAATCAGCCCCAGCATTTT. This encodes CASSGDRRNQPQHF.

This clone was recorded a few times. The chain joins TRBV2 to TRBJ1-1, with 9 positions matching TRBD1. The CDR3 has 15 amino acids. With 3 bases clipped from V and 5 bases from J, the junction kept 7 bases outside the gene matches. CDR1 and CDR2 from the germline V gene are SNHLY and FYNNEI. The DNA for the CDR3 is TGTGCCAGCAGTGATCCCGGACAGGGGATTACTGAAGCTTTCTTT. Protein product: CASSDPGQGITEAFF.

This chain uses TRBV6-5 with TRBJ2-2; a weak D match, TRBD1 (5 bases). The germline CDR1 and CDR2 sequences are MNHEY and SVGAGI. This CDR3 has 14 residues. V was trimmed by 5 bases and J by 7 bases, leaving 14 bases between them. Here the CDR3 reads CASSSNWGGGELFF. The CDR3 coding sequence is TGTGCCAGCAGTAGTAATTGGGGCGGCGGGGAGCTGTTTTTT.

The chain uses TRBV18 and TRBJ1-1, with D possibly being TRBD1 (5 bases). Germline V lookup: CDR1 KGHSH, CDR2 LQKENI. V was trimmed by 2 bases and J by 0 bases, leaving 13 bases between them. This CDR3 spans 16 amino acids. The CDR3 region has the DNA TGTGCCAGCTCACCAGGGTACGGGGGGATGAACACTGAAGCTTTCTTT. This sequence encodes CASSPGYGGMNTEAFF.

The chain joins TRBV7-2 to TRBJ1-5; tentative D call: TRBD1 (5 bases). V gave up 2 bases and J gave up 0 bases, with 11 bases separating them. Germline assignment: CDR1 SGHTA and CDR2 FQGNSA. This CDR3 region has 16 residues. CDR3 loop: CASSLPRDYSNQPQHF. As DNA, the CDR3 is TGTGCCAGCAGCTTACCCAGGGATTATAGCAATCAGCCCCAGCATTTT.